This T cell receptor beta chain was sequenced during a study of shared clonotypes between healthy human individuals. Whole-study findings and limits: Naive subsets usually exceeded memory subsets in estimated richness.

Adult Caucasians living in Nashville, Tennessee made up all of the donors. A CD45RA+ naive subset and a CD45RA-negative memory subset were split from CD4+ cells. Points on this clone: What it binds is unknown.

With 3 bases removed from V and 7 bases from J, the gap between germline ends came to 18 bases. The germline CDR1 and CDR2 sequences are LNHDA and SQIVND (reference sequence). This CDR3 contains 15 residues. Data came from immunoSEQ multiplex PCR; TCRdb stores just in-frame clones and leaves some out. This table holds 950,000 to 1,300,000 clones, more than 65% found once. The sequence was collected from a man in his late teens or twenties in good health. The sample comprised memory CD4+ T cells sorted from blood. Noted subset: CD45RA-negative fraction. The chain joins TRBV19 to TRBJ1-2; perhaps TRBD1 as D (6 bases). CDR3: CASSIPGGRTGGYTF. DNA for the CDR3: TGTGCCAGTAGTATCCCCGGGGGGCGAACGGGTGGCTACACCTTC.